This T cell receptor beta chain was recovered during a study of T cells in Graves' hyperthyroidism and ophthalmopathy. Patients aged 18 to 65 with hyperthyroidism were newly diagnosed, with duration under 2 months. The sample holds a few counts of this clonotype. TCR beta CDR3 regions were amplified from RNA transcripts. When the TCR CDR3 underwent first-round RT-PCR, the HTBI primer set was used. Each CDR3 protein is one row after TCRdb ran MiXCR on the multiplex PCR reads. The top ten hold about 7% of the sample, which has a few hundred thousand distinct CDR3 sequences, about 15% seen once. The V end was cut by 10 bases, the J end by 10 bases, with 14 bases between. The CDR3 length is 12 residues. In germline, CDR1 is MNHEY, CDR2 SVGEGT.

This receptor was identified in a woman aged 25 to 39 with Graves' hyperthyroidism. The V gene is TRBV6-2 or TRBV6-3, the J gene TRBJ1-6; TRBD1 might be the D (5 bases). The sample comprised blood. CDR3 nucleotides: TGTGCCACCCAGTCGGGGACCTCACCCCTCCACTTT. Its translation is CATQSGTSPLHF.